This entry lists 20 T cell receptor beta chains sequenced from one sample in a study of shared clonotypes between healthy human individuals. Clones were sequenced by immunoSEQ multiplex PCR, and TCRdb holds only the in-frame ones, with some missing. The sample has fewer than 2.5 million clones, 93% seen once. Sequenced sample: naive CD4+ T cells from PBMCs. Subset given: CD45RA+ positively selected. Receptors were obtained from a man between 18 and 35 years old in good health. Some clones in this sample may be carry-over from other donors' samples.

A word on this clone: The same CDR3 also results from other DNA sequences found in this sample. This chain joins TRBV19 and TRBJ1-5, with a tentative D call TRBD1 (6 bases). The germline CDR1 and CDR2 sequences are LNHDA and SQIVND (reference sequence). The CDR3 runs to 15 residues. Trimming cost V 1 base and J 3 bases, with 10 bases left between them. The CDR3 DNA is TGTGCCAGTAGTATAGGTGGGGGCTACAATCAGCCCCAGCATTTT. This gives the protein CASSIGGGYNQPQHF.

The chain joins TRBV5-5 to TRBJ2-4; 11 bases line up with TRBD2. The CDR3 totals 14 residues. V was pared by 5 bases and J by 6 bases, with 4 bases of the junction left unmatched. Looked up from germline, CDR1 is SGHKS and CDR2 is YYEKEE (reference sequence). CDR3 nucleotide sequence: TGTGCCAGCAGTTTAGCGGGAGGGGGAAACATTCAGTACTTC. Translated: CASSLAGGGNIQYF. Drawing the rest from reference TRBV5-5 and TRBJ2-4, the complete variable domain is DAGVTQSPTHLIKTRGQQVTLRCSPISGHKSVSWYQQVLGQGPQFIFQYYEKEERGRGNFPDRFSARQFPNYSSELNVNALLLGDSALYLCASSLAGGGNIQYFGAGTRLSVL.

The rearrangement joins TRBV11-2 to TRBJ2-4; the match to TRBD2 covers 9 bases. This CDR3 has 14 amino acids. CDR1 and CDR2 from the germline V gene are SGHAT and FQNNGV. V trimming: 5 bases; J trimming: 9 bases; junction bases outside the gene matches: 8. The CDR3 nucleotides read TGTGCCAGCAGCCCTAGGACAGCGGGGGGCATTCAGTACTTC. Protein: CASSPRTAGGIQYF.

This chain joins TRBV7-9 and TRBJ1-1; D remains ambiguous. The V gene's germline CDR1 is SEHNR and CDR2 FQNEAQ (reference sequence). The CDR3 covers 15 residues. The V end lost 7 bases, the J end lost 3 bases, and 18 bases lay between the germline ends. The CDR3 protein is CASTPQTGADTEAFF. CDR3 coding DNA: TGTGCCAGCACCCCCCAGACGGGAGCGGACACTGAAGCTTTCTTT.

This chain's CDR3 is CASTPSGGGNQPQHF. The CDR3, as DNA: TGTGCCAGCACCCCCTCAGGAGGGGGCAATCAGCCCCAGCATTTT. The genes are TRBV6-6 and TRBJ1-5, with a weak D call TRBD1 (5 bases). Germline lookup yields CDR1 MNHNY and CDR2 SVGAGI (reference sequence). Trimming cost V 7 bases and J 2 bases, with 15 bases left between them. This CDR3 has 15 residues.

As concerns this clone: The sample holds other DNA sequences that translate to the same CDR3. The chain joins TRBV7-3 to TRBJ2-2, with D hard to call. This CDR3 has 12 residues. V dropped 2 bases and J dropped 6 bases, with 4 bases sitting between them. The germline V gene has CDR1 SGHTA and CDR2 FQGTGA. This chain's CDR3 is CASSLAPGELFF. Written as DNA, the CDR3 is TGTGCCAGCAGCTTAGCTCCCGGGGAGCTGTTTTTT.

V and J are TRBV25-1 and TRBJ2-7; D is perhaps TRBD1 (8 bases). CDR1 is MGHDK, CDR2 SYGVNS, per germline. V lost 3 bases to trimming and J lost 3 bases, with 15 bases between them. The CDR3 covers 15 residues. The CDR3 spells CASSDPQGGFYEQYF. CDR3 coding DNA: TGTGCCAGCAGTGATCCACAGGGGGGGTTCTACGAGCAGTACTTC.

This sequence joins TRBV6-1 and TRBJ2-7; tentative D call: TRBD2 (6 bases). Trimming removed 7 bases at V and 3 bases at J, with 13 bases between. CDR3 length equals 13 residues. Per the germline V gene, CDR1 is MNHNS and CDR2 is SASEGT. The CDR3 protein is CASTSGSLYEQYF. The CDR3 region has the DNA TGTGCCAGCACCTCCGGGAGTCTCTACGAGCAGTACTTC.

A note on this clone: The same CDR3 can be traced to other DNA sequences in this sample. The V call is TRBV29-1, the J call TRBJ2-5, with no clear D. There are 10 residues in the CDR3. CDR1 is SQVTM, CDR2 ANQGSEA, per germline. Trimming cost V 7 bases and J 2 bases, with 5 bases left between them. CDR3 residues: CSAGQETQYF. For the CDR3, the DNA is TGCAGCGCTGGGCAAGAGACCCAGTACTTC.

The chain combines TRBV11-2 with TRBJ2-1; no clear D gene. The CDR3 loop spans 15 amino acids. The V end lost 2 bases, the J end lost 10 bases, and 18 bases lay between the germline ends. Germline-derived CDR1 and CDR2 are SGHAT and FQNNGV. The CDR3 is CASSLWAASVEEQFF. CDR3 DNA sequence: TGTGCCAGCAGCTTATGGGCTGCTTCAGTTGAGGAGCAGTTCTTC.

The rearrangement links TRBV7-9 to TRBJ2-4; possible D gene TRBD2, 6 bases. The CDR3 is made up of 14 amino acids. CDR1 is SEHNR and CDR2 is FQNEAQ in the germline V gene (reference sequence). Between the trimmed V and J ends, which lost 10 bases and 6 bases, there was a span of 19 bases. The CDR3 loop is CATGMGGTGNIQYF. CDR3 sequence (DNA): TGTGCCACGGGCATGGGGGGAACGGGAAACATTCAGTACTTC.

The chain recombines TRBV5-1 with TRBJ2-5; 9 positions match TRBD1. CDR1 is SGHRS, CDR2 YFSETQ, per germline. CDR3 size: 13 residues. Trimming removed 4 bases from V and 5 bases from J; junction bases left unmatched: 3. The CDR3 nucleotides read TGCGCCAGCAGCCAAGGGACAGGGGAGACCCAGTACTTC. It specifies CASSQGTGETQYF.

As concerns this clone: Other DNA sequences of this sample code for an identical CDR3. J is TRBJ2-7 and V is TRBV7-9; possible D gene TRBD2, 6 bases. V shed 1 base and J shed 6 bases, with 10 bases lying between them. This CDR3 has 13 residues. Per germline, CDR1 SEHNR and CDR2 FQNEAQ (reference sequence). The CDR3: CASSLVLRGEQYF. The CDR3, as DNA: TGTGCCAGCAGCTTAGTTCTGCGGGGCGAGCAGTACTTC.

The rearrangement joins TRBV27 to TRBJ2-3; 12 nucleotides agree with TRBD2. This CDR3 comprises 15 residues. V was clipped by 8 bases and J by 2 bases; unmatched bases: 5. The germline CDR1 and CDR2 sequences are MNHEY and SMNVEV (reference sequence). The CDR3 reads CASGPSGRATDTQYF. The CDR3 DNA is TGTGCCAGCGGTCCTAGCGGGAGGGCCACAGATACGCAGTATTTT.

V is TRBV25-1 and J is TRBJ2-2; D is unresolved. In germline, CDR1 is MGHDK, CDR2 SYGVNS. The CDR3 extends over 14 amino acids. The V gene lost 5 bases and the J gene lost 0 bases, with 7 bases spanning the gap. The CDR3 sequence is CASSSRPNTGELFF. The CDR3 DNA is TGTGCCAGCAGTAGCAGACCGAACACCGGGGAGCTGTTTTTT.

The V and J genes are TRBV4-1 and TRBJ2-7; D gene uncertain. The CDR3 is 13 residues long. Per germline, CDR1 MGHRA and CDR2 YSYEKL. Trimming pared 4 bases from V and 5 bases from J, leaving 12 bases between. DNA for the CDR3: TGCGCCAGCAGCCTGCAGTACCAGAACGAGCAGTACTTC. Translating it yields CASSLQYQNEQYF.

The CDR3: CASSYGRGLTDTQYF. The DNA of the CDR3 is TGTGCCAGCAGCTACGGCAGGGGGCTTACAGATACGCAGTATTTT. J is TRBJ2-3 and V is TRBV7-9; 8 bases line up with TRBD1. This CDR3 has 15 amino acids. Germline CDR1 is SEHNR and CDR2 is FQNEAQ (reference sequence). The V and J ends lost 4 bases and 3 bases, in that order; junction bases with no gene match: 6.

The DNA for the CDR3 is TGTGCCAGCAGATTGGGACTCGCAATAGATACGCAGTATTTT. Protein: CASRLGLAIDTQYF. This chain connects TRBV6-5 to TRBJ2-3; TRBD2 might be the D (6 bases). Deletions cut 6 bases from V and 5 bases from J, with 15 bases between. Looked up from germline, CDR1 is MNHEY and CDR2 is SVGAGI. The CDR3 runs to 14 residues.

The rearrangement joins TRBV15 to TRBJ1-2; D is undetermined. This CDR3 comprises 12 residues. The germline V gene has CDR1 LNHNV and CDR2 YYDKDF (reference sequence). With 2 bases removed from V and 2 bases from J, the gap between germline ends came to 3 bases. CDR3 nucleotides: TGTGCCACCAGCAGAAAAAACTATGGCTACACCTTC. Amino acids: CATSRKNYGYTF.

V gene TRBV29-1 combines with J gene TRBJ2-3; D remains ambiguous. Trimming left V 2 bases short and J 0 bases short, with 12 bases between. This CDR3 spans 15 amino acids. The V gene's germline CDR1 is SQVTM and CDR2 ANQGSEA. The CDR3 sequence: CSVEIGFPSTDTQYF. The CDR3 DNA sequence: TGCAGCGTTGAAATAGGGTTCCCTAGCACAGATACGCAGTATTTT.